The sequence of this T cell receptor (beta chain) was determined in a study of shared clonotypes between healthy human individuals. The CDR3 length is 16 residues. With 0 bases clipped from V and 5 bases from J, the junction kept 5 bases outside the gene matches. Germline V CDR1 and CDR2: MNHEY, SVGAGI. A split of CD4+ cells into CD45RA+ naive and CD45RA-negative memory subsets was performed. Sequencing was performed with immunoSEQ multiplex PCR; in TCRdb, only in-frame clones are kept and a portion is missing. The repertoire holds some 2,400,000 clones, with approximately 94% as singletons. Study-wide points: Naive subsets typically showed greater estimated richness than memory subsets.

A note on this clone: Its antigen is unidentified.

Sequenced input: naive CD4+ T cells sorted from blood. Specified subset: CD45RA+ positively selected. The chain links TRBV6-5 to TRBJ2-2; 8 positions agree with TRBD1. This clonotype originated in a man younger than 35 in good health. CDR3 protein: CASSYSAGGRTGELFF. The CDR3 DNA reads TGTGCCAGCAGTTACTCAGCAGGGGGCAGGACCGGGGAGCTGTTTTTT.